The entry that follows covers one T cell receptor (beta chain) sequence. RNA, once extracted, was reverse transcribed into cDNA for use as the sequencing template. Sequencing used immunoSEQ multiplex PCR; TCRdb keeps in-frame clones, though not all of them. The sample carries about 190,000 clones, 45% to 75% recorded once. Trimming left V 8 bases short and J 0 bases short, with 8 bases between. CDR1 and CDR2 from the germline V gene are SQVTM and ANQGSEA. This CDR3 has 13 amino acids. Treatment specified: oral pan-JAK inhibitor, 5-10 mg twice daily. The data stem from a study of CD8+ T cells in alopecia areata. Study overall: The drug, oral tofacitinib, was given to treated patients at 5 to 10 mg twice daily.

The chain couples TRBV29-1 to TRBJ2-6; no definite D call. Source: CD4+ T cells sorted from blood, taken at week 4, from a patient treated with tofacitinib. This receptor was taken from a human donor with alopecia areata. Here the CDR3 reads CSTSTSGANVLTF. The CDR3 bases are TGCAGCACATCTACCTCTGGGGCCAACGTCCTGACTTTC.